The clone carrying this T cell receptor (beta chain) was seen repeatedly, ten times or more. These data belong to a study of prognosis after radiotherapy for stage I lung cancer. This CDR3 region has 16 residues. Losses at the gene ends were 1 base for V and 2 bases for J; bases not matched to a gene: 5. Germline CDR1 reads KGHSH; CDR2 reads LQKENI. TCR beta CDR3 was amplified from genomic DNA by two-round multiplex PCR. The use of primers specific to each TRBV and TRBJ gene characterized first-round PCR. TCRdb reprocessed the multiplex PCR reads via MiXCR and lists one record per CDR3 protein. The sample has about 17,000 distinct CDR3 sequences; roughly 30% are singletons.

This TCR was sampled from a donor aged 50 or older with non-small cell lung cancer. This chain uses TRBV18 with TRBJ1-1; 9 positions agree with TRBD1. The source was PBMCs, collected before or after stereotactic body radiation therapy (not recorded which). The CDR3, as DNA: TGTGCCAGCTCACCACGGGGGACAGGGTCAAACACTGAAGCTTTCTTT. It specifies CASSPRGTGSNTEAFF.